The 19 T cell receptor beta chains presented below share a single source sample, sequenced in a study of metastatic and nonmetastatic thyroid tumors. TCRdb ran MiXCR on the PCR reads. The table records about 10,000 clones, less than 25% of them present only once. Before thyroid surgery, none of the patients had received any treatment. The sample comprised adjacent normal tissue. The receptors stem from a female donor with papillary thyroid cancer or a benign thyroid nodule (not recorded which). Some clones in this sample may be carry-over from other donors' samples.

There are many counts of this clone. This sequence joins TRBV20-1 and TRBJ2-1; 9 bases map to TRBD1. In germline, CDR1 is DFQATT, CDR2 SNEGSKA (reference sequence). V trimming: 3 bases; J trimming: 6 bases; junction bases outside the gene matches: 9. The CDR3 loop spans 15 amino acids. The CDR3 loop reads CSASDLGQGFNEQFF. The CDR3 bases are TGCAGTGCTAGCGACTTGGGACAGGGATTCAATGAGCAGTTCTTC.

In its sample, this clone was seen many times. The V gene is TRBV19, the J gene TRBJ1-2, with D hard to call. Trimming took off 3 bases at V and 0 bases at J, with 14 bases between the two ends. The CDR3 runs to 16 residues. Germline assignment: CDR1 LNHDA and CDR2 SQIVND (reference sequence). The CDR3, as DNA: TGTGCCAGTAGTATCCCGATTCGGCGGTCTAACTATGGCTACACCTTC. As protein: CASSIPIRRSNYGYTF. The variable domain in full, with the rest retrieved from reference TRBV19 and TRBJ1-2, is DGGITQSPKYLFRKEGQNVTLSCEQNLNHDAMYWYRQDPGQGLRLIYYSQIVNDFQKGDIAEGYSVSREKKESFPLTVTSAQKNPTAFYLCASSIPIRRSNYGYTFGSGTRLTVV.

This clone has ten or more counts. The J gene is TRBJ2-2, the V gene TRBV20-1, with D possibly matching TRBD2 (6 bases). The CDR3 spans 12 residues. The V end was cut by 7 bases, the J end by 2 bases, with 8 bases between. Germline CDR1 and CDR2: DFQATT and SNEGSKA (reference sequence). The CDR3 coding sequence is TGCAGTGGAACTAGCAACACCGGGGAGCTGTTTTTT. Amino acids: CSGTSNTGELFF.

The chain is built from TRBV27 and TRBJ2-2; D is perhaps TRBD2 (5 bases). Germline V gene sequence: CDR1 MNHEY, CDR2 SMNVEV (reference sequence). V dropped 3 bases and J dropped 7 bases, with 12 bases sitting between them. The CDR3 length is 14 residues. The CDR3 DNA follows: TGTGCCAGCAGTTTGAGGGTTCCAGTCGGGGAGCTGTTTTTT. Protein product: CASSLRVPVGELFF.

This clone was counted ten times or more. The rearrangement links TRBV11-2 to TRBJ2-4; D might be TRBD2 (5 bases). This CDR3 comprises 13 residues. Germline V gene sequence: CDR1 SGHAT, CDR2 FQNNGV. The V end lost 2 bases, the J end lost 8 bases, and 10 bases lay between the germline ends. For the CDR3, the DNA is TGTGCCAGCAGCTTAAGAGCGAGGGACATTCAGTACTTC. Translation: CASSLRARDIQYF.

In this sample, this clone turned up many times. This chain joins TRBV29-1 and TRBJ1-4; no definite D call. The CDR3 runs to 11 residues. The V and J ends lost 6 bases and 7 bases respectively, with 9 bases between them. The germline gives CDR1 SQVTM, CDR2 ANQGSEA. CDR3 residues: CSVDDSEKLFF. CDR3 DNA sequence: TGCAGCGTGGACGATAGTGAAAAACTGTTTTTT.

This clone is medium-sized by share. The chain carries TRBV7-2 and TRBJ1-6; possible D gene TRBD1, 5 bases. The CDR3 runs to 14 residues. CDR1 SGHTA and CDR2 FQGNSA come from the germline V gene. The V and J ends lost 3 bases and 7 bases respectively, with 10 bases between them. For the CDR3, the DNA is TGTGCCAGCAGCTTCCGGGACGGGAATTCACCCCTCCACTTT. Translating it yields CASSFRDGNSPLHF.

This clone has a count of ten or more. The chain employs TRBV29-1 and TRBJ2-5; D may be TRBD1 (6 bases). CDR1 SQVTM and CDR2 ANQGSEA come from the germline V gene. Trimming took 7 bases from V and 5 from J, leaving 14 bases between them. The CDR3 totals 12 residues. This CDR3 reads CSAGDIGETQYF. In nucleotides, the CDR3 is TGCAGCGCTGGGGACATCGGTGAGACCCAGTACTTC.

This clone was detected ten times or more. The chain joins TRBV20-1 to TRBJ2-3, with TRBD2 matching over 9 bases. V trimming: 2 bases; J trimming: 1 base; junction bases outside the gene matches: 16. The germline V gene encodes CDR1 DFQATT and CDR2 SNEGSKA (reference sequence). The CDR3 runs to 19 residues. CDR3 DNA: TGCAGTGCTAGACCCATGGTGGGGCTAGCGGGGACCCGCACAGATACGCAGTATTTT. It is translated as CSARPMVGLAGTRTDTQYF.

In this sample, this clone turned up many times. The rearrangement links TRBV20-1 to TRBJ2-5, with D uncertain. The CDR3 is made up of 15 amino acids. Germline CDR1 and CDR2: DFQATT and SNEGSKA (reference sequence). Trimming removed 4 bases from V and 2 bases from J, with 17 bases in between. CDR3 amino acids: CSATSWPPAQETQYF. CDR3 in DNA: TGCAGTGCTACCTCCTGGCCCCCGGCGCAAGAGACCCAGTACTTC.

By sample fraction, this clone is medium-sized. The chain couples TRBV12-3 or TRBV12-4 to TRBJ1-1, with D perhaps TRBD1 (5 bases). The V end lost 3 bases, the J end lost 7 bases, and 9 bases lay between the germline ends. The CDR3 sequence is 12 residues long. The CDR3 sequence is CASSFRGYEAFF. The CDR3 DNA sequence: TGTGCCAGCAGTTTTCGGGGGTATGAAGCTTTCTTT.

In its sample, this clone was seen a few times. Since a much larger clone is just one base distant, this may be a read error. The CDR3 end shows no conserved phenylalanine or tryptophan, and so a read error is likely. This sequence joins TRBV4-1 and TRBJ1-1; no clear D. The CDR3 is 14 amino acids. The germline V gene has CDR1 MGHRA and CDR2 YSYEKL. Trimming left V 1 base short and J 0 bases short, with 6 bases between. The DNA for the CDR3 is TGCGCCAGCAGCCAAGCAGTCATGAACACTGAAGCTTTCTTA. Amino acid sequence: CASSQAVMNTEAFL.

In its sample, this clone was seen a few times. The chain has TRBV27 and TRBJ2-1; 9 bases line up with TRBD1. This CDR3 is built from 15 residues. The trim removed 6 bases at V and 4 bases at J, leaving 7 bases unmatched. Germline V gene sequence: CDR1 MNHEY, CDR2 SMNVEV (reference sequence). CDR3 amino acids: CASSSPGQGYNEQFF. The CDR3 coding sequence is TGTGCCAGCAGCTCTCCGGGACAGGGATACAATGAGCAGTTCTTC.

This clone occurred a few times. J is TRBJ2-7 and V is TRBV11-2; D may correspond to TRBD1 or TRBD2 (7 bases each). The CDR3 covers 14 residues. Germline values: CDR1 SGHAT, CDR2 FQNNGV. The V gene lost 5 bases and the J gene lost 4 bases, with 15 bases spanning the gap. CDR3 coding DNA: TGTGCCAGCAGCCCAGGGGGGGCCATGTACGAGCAGTACTTC. Its translation is CASSPGGAMYEQYF.

This clone has only a few counts. This chain joins TRBV6-2 or TRBV6-3 and TRBJ2-1, with D unresolved. The V and J ends lost 6 bases and 2 bases respectively, with 8 bases between them. The CDR3 spans 13 residues. Germline V gene sequence: CDR1 MNHEY, CDR2 SVGEGT. CDR3 sequence (DNA): TGTGCCAGCAGCCAACCGACCTACAATGAGCAGTTCTTC. Its translation is CASSQPTYNEQFF.

This clone is judged medium-sized. The chain is built from TRBV19 and TRBJ1-2, with D perhaps TRBD1 (5 bases). Trimming cost V 3 bases and J 8 bases, with 16 bases left between them. The CDR3 contains 14 residues. From germline, CDR1 is LNHDA and CDR2 SQIVND (reference sequence). The CDR3 DNA is TGTGCCAGTAGTATCGGGCCAGGGTCAGGAGGCTACACCTTC. This sequence encodes CASSIGPGSGGYTF.

This clone has at least ten counts. The chain carries TRBV20-1 and TRBJ1-5; D unresolved. The germline CDR1 and CDR2 sequences are DFQATT and SNEGSKA (reference sequence). The V and J ends lost 3 bases and 0 bases respectively, with 15 bases between them. This CDR3 has 16 residues. The CDR3 coding sequence is TGCAGTGCTAGGAATCCGGGAATTCATAGCAATCAGCCCCAGCATTTT. It specifies CSARNPGIHSNQPQHF.

In its sample, this clone ranks as medium-sized. The V gene is TRBV7-8, the J gene TRBJ1-3; a weak D match, TRBD1 (5 bases). The CDR3 spans 16 residues. Germline V lookup: CDR1 SGHVS, CDR2 FQNEAQ. V gave up 5 bases and J gave up 0 bases, with 14 bases separating them. The CDR3 nucleotides are TGTGCCAGCAGCCGGGGCATCCCAAGCTCTGGAAACACCATATATTTT. Protein sequence: CASSRGIPSSGNTIYF. The full variable domain, rest sourced from reference TRBV7-8 and TRBJ1-3, is GAGVSQSPRYKVAKRGQDVALRCDPISGHVSLFWYQQALGQGPEFLTYFQNEAQLDKSGLPSDRFFAERPEGSVSTLKIQRTQQEDSAVYLCASSRGIPSSGNTIYFGEGSWLTVV.

V gene TRBV5-1 combines with J gene TRBJ1-1; TRBD1 is a possible D gene (6 bases). The CDR3 consists of 13 residues. V shed 3 bases and J shed 11 bases, with 17 bases lying between them. Germline V gives CDR1 SGHRS, CDR2 YFSETQ. The CDR3 DNA reads TGCGCCAGCAGCTCGCAGGGGCCGTCTAAGGCTTTCTTT. Residues: CASSSQGPSKAFF.